The entry below describes one T cell receptor (beta chain). V was pared by 2 bases and J by 5 bases, with 10 bases between. The germline CDR1 and CDR2 sequences are SGHRS and YFSETQ. This CDR3 has 13 residues. Enrolment of Seattle patients took place during active infection, and they were followed longitudinally. The data were taken from a study of blood T cell repertoires in COVID-19. Study information: T cells, B-cell-depleted T cells, or PBMCs supplied cDNA or gDNA.

This table comes from immunoSEQ multiplex PCR, and its TCRdb copy is limited to in-frame clones, with some not included. Of approximately 150,000 clones listed, around four fifths are singletons. The sample taken for sequencing was peripheral blood. The sequence was collected from a woman at least 80 years old with COVID-19, enrolled during active disease. The J gene is TRBJ2-5, the V gene TRBV5-1; D is uncertain. This chain's CDR3 is CASSFGGSETQYF. The CDR3 nucleotides are TGCGCCAGCAGCTTTGGCGGTTCCGAGACCCAGTACTTC. The complete variable domain, with remaining parts taken from reference TRBV5-1 and TRBJ2-5, reads KAGVTQTPRYLIKTRGQQVTLSCSPISGHRSVSWYQQTPGQGLQFLFEYFSETQRNKGNFPGRFSGRQFSNSRSEMNVSTLELGDSALYLCASSFGGSETQYFGPGTRLLVL.